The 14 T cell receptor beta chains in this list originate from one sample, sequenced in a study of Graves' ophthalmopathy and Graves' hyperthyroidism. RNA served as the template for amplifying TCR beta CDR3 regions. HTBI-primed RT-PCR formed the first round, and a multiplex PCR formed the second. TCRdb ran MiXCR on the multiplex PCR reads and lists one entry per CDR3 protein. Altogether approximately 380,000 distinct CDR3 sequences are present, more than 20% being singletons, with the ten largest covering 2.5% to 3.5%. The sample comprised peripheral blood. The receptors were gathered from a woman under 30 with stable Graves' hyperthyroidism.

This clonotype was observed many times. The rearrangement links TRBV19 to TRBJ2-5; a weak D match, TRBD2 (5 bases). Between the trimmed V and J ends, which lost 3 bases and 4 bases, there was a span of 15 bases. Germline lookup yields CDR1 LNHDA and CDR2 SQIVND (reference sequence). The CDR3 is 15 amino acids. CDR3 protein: CASSIAGGSIETQYF. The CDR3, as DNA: TGTGCCAGTAGTATTGCGGGTGGGTCGATAGAGACCCAGTACTTC.

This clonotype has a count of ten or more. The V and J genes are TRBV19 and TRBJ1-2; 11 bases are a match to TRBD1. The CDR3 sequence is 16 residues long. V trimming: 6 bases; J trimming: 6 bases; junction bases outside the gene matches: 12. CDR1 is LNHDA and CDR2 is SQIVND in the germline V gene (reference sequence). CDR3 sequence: CASRTVGTGGLDGYTF. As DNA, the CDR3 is TGTGCCAGTAGAACCGTCGGGACAGGGGGTCTCGATGGCTACACCTTC.

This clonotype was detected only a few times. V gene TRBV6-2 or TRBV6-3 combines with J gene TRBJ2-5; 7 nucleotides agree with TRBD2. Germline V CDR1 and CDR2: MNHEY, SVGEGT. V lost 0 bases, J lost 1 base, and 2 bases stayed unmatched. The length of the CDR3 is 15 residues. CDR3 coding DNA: TGTGCCAGCAGTTACTCTCCTAGCGGCCAAGAGACCCAGTACTTC. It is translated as CASSYSPSGQETQYF.

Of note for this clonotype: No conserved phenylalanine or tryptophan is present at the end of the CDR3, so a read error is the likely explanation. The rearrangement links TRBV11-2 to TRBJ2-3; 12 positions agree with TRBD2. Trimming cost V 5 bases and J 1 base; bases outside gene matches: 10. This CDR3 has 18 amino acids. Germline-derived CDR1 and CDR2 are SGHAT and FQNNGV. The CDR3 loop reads CASSALAGGFYGTDTQYC. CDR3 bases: TGTGCCAGCAGCGCGCTAGCGGGAGGGTTCTACGGCACAGATACGCAGTATTGT.

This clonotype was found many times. CDR3 sequence (DNA): TGTGCCAGCAGTTTAGGGGTACAGGGCGGCACCGGGGAGCTGTTTTTT. It specifies CASSLGVQGGTGELFF. This rearrangement joins TRBV27 to TRBJ2-2, with D possibly matching TRBD1 (6 bases). From germline, CDR1 is MNHEY and CDR2 SMNVEV (reference sequence). This CDR3 is built from 16 residues. Trimming pared 2 bases from V and 4 bases from J, leaving 14 bases between.

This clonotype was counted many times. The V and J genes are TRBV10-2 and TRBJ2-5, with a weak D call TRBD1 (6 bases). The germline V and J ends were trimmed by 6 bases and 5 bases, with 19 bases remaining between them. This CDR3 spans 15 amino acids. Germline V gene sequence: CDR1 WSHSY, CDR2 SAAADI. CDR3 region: CASSKQGRGWETQYF. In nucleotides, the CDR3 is TGCGCCAGCAGCAAACAGGGACGGGGCTGGGAGACCCAGTACTTC.

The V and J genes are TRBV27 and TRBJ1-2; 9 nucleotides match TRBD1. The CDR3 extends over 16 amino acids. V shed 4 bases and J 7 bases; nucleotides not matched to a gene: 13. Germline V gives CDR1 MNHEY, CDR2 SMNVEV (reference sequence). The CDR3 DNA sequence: TGTGCCAGCAGTTCGTTTCCGACAGGGGGGCGAACTGGCTACACCTTC. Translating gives CASSSFPTGGRTGYTF.

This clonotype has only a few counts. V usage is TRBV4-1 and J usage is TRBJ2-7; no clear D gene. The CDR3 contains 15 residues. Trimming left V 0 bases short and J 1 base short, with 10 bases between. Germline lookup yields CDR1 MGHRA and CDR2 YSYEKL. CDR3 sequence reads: CASSQDLKVSYEQYF. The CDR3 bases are TGCGCCAGCAGCCAAGACTTGAAGGTTTCCTACGAGCAGTACTTC.

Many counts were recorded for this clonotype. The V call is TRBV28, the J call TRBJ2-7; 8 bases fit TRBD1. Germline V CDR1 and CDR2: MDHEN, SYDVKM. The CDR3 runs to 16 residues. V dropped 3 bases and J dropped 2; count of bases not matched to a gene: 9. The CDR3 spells CASSFSPRTGTYEQYF. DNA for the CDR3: TGTGCCAGCAGTTTTTCCCCGAGGACAGGGACCTACGAGCAGTACTTC.

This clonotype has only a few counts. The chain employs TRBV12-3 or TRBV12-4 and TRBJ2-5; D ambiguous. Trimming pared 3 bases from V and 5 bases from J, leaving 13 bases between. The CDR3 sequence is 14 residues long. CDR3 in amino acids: CASSFASWAETQYF. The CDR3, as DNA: TGTGCCAGCAGTTTTGCATCTTGGGCGGAGACCCAGTACTTC.

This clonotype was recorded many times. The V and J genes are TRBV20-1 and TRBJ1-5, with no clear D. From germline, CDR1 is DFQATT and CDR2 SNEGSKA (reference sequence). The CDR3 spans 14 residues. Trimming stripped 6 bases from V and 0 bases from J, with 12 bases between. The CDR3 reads CSAHHMISNQPQHF. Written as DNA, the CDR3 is TGCAGTGCCCACCACATGATTAGCAATCAGCCCCAGCATTTT.

CDR3 in amino acids: CSARSSGGANTEAFF. The CDR3 DNA reads as TGCAGTGCTAGAAGCAGCGGGGGCGCGAACACTGAAGCTTTCTTT. V usage is TRBV20-1 and J usage is TRBJ1-1; D is possibly TRBD1 (6 bases). Trimming removed 2 bases from V and 1 base from J, with 14 bases in between. The CDR3 has 15 residues. Germline values: CDR1 DFQATT, CDR2 SNEGSKA (reference sequence).

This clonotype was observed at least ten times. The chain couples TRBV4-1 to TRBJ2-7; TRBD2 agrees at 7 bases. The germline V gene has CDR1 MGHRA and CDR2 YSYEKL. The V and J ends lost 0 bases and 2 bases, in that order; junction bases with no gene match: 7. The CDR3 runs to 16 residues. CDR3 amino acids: CASSQEAVLAAYEQYF. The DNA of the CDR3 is TGCGCCAGCAGCCAAGAGGCGGTCCTAGCGGCCTACGAGCAGTACTTC.

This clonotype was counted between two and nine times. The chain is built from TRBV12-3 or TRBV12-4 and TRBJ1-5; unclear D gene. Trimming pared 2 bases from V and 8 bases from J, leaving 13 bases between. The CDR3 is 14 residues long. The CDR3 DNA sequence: TGTGCCAGCAGTTTAATGCCGGTATCAGAGCCCCAGCATTTT. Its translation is CASSLMPVSEPQHF.